The present T cell receptor beta chain was sequenced within a study of identical twins. TCRdb re-called the 5' RACE reads with MiXCR, one entry per CDR3 protein. Of 250,000 to 300,000 distinct CDR3 sequences listed, roughly 9.7% are singletons. CDR3 length: 15 amino acids. The V gene lost 7 bases and the J gene lost 4 bases, with 16 bases spanning the gap. This clonotype has ten or more counts. The same data also contributed to another study, on yellow fever vaccine responses in identical twins.

This TCR was recovered from a woman under 30 in good health. V is TRBV12-3 or TRBV12-4 and J is TRBJ2-2; D tentatively fits TRBD1 or TRBD2 (6 bases each). The sample was CD8+ T cells sorted from blood. The CDR3 nucleotides are TGTGCCAGCAATGAACAGGGAGGATCCACCGGGGAGCTGTTTTTT. This codes for CASNEQGGSTGELFF.